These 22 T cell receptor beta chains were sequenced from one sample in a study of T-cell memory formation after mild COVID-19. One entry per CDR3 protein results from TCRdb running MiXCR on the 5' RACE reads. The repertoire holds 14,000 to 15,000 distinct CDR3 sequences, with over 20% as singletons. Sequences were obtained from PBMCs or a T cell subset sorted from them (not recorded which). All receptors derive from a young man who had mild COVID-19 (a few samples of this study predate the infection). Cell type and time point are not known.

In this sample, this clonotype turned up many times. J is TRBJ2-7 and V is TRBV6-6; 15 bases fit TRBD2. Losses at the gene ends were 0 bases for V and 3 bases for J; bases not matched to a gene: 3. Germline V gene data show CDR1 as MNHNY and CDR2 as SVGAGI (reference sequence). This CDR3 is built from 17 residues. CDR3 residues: CASSYSGTSGGFYEQYF. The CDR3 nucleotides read TGTGCCAGCAGTTACTCCGGGACTAGCGGGGGGTTCTACGAGCAGTACTTC.

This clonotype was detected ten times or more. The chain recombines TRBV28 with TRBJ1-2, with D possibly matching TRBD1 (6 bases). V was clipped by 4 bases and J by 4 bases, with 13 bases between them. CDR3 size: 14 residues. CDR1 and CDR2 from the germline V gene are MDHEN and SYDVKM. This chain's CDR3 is CASSWGGVGYGYTF. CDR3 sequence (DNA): TGTGCCAGCAGTTGGGGGGGCGTCGGCTATGGCTACACCTTC.

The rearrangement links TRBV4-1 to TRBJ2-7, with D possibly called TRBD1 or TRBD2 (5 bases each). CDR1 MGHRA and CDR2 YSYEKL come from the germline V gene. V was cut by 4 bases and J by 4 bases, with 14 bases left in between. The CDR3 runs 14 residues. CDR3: CASSREFGGYEQYF. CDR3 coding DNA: TGCGCCAGCAGCCGGGAATTTGGGGGTTACGAGCAGTACTTC.

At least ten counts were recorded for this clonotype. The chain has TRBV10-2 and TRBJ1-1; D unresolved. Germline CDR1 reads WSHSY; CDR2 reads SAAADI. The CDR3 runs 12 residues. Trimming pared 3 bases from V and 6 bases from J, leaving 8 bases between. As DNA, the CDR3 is TGCGCCAGCAGTGAACAGAGACCTGAAGCTTTCTTT. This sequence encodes CASSEQRPEAFF.

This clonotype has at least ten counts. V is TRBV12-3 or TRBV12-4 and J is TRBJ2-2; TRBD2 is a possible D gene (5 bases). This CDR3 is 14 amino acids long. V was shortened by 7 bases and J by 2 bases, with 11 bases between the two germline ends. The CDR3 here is CASILRANTGELFF. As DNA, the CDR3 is TGTGCCAGCATTTTGAGGGCTAACACCGGGGAGCTGTTTTTT.

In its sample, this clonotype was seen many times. The CDR3: CSARGQGTYEQYV. The CDR3, as DNA: TGCAGTGCTAGAGGACAGGGAACCTACGAGCAGTACGTC. V is TRBV20-1 and J is TRBJ2-7; 7 bases agree with TRBD1. In germline, CDR1 is DFQATT, CDR2 SNEGSKA (reference sequence). The CDR3 is 13 residues long. J gave up 2 bases and V 1 base, and 2 bases lay outside the gene matches.

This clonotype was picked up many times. The CDR3, as DNA: TGTGCCAGCAGCTTATCCCCAGGGGTCGTATACAATGAGCAGTTCTTC. Amino acids: CASSLSPGVVYNEQFF. The chain carries TRBV11-2 and TRBJ2-1, with D maybe TRBD1 (6 bases). The CDR3 is 16 amino acids. The germline gives CDR1 SGHAT, CDR2 FQNNGV. Trimming cost V 2 bases and J 4 bases, with 15 bases left between them.

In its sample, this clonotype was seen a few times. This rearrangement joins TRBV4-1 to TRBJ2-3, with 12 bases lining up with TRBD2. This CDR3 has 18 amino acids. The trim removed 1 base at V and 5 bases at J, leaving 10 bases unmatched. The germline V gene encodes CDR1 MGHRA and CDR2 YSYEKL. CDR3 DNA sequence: TGCGCCAGCAGCCAAGTTGAGGGGCTAGCGGGGGGGCTAGATACGCAGTATTTT. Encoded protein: CASSQVEGLAGGLDTQYF.

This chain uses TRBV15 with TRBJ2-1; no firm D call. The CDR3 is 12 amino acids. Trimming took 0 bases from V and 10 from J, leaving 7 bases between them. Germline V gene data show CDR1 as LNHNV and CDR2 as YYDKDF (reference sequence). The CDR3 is CATSRETTEQFF. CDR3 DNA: TGTGCCACCAGCAGAGAAACGACGGAGCAGTTCTTC.

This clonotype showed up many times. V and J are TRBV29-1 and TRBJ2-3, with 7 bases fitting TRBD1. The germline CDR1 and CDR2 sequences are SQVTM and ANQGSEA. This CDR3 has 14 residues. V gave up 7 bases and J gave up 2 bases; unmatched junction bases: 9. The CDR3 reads CSAEDRTFTDTQYF. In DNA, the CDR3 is TGCAGCGCCGAGGACAGGACCTTCACAGATACGCAGTATTTT.

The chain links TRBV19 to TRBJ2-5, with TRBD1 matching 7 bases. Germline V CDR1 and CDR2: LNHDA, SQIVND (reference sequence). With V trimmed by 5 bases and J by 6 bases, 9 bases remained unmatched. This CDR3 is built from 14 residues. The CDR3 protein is CASSPGGQEKTQYF. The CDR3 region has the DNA TGTGCCAGTAGTCCGGGCGGACAGGAGAAGACCCAGTACTTC.

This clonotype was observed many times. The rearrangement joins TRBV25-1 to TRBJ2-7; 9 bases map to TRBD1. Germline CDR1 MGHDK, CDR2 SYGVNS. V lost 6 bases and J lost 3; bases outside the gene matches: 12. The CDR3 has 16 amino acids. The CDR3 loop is CASRDRRDRVVYEQYF. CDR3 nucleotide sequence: TGTGCCAGCAGAGACCGCCGGGACAGGGTTGTCTACGAGCAGTACTTC.

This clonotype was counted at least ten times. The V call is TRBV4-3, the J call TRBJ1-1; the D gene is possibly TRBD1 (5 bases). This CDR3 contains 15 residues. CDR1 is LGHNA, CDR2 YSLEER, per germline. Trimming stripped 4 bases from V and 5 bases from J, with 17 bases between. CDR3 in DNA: TGCGCCAGCAGCCCACAACCGGCCAGGGAGACTGAAGCTTTCTTT. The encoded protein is CASSPQPARETEAFF.

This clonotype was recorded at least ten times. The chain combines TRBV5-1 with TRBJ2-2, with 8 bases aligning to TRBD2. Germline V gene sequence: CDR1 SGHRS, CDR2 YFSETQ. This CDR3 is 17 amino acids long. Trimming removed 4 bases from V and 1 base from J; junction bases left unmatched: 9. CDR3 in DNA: TGCGCCAGCAGCACTGGCGGCCTAGCGGGGAACACCGGGGAGCTGTTTTTT. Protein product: CASSTGGLAGNTGELFF.

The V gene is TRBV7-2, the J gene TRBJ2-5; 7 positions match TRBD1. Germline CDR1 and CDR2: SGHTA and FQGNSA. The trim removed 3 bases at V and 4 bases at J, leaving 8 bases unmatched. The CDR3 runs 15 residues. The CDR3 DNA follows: TGTGCCAGCAGCTTCCAACAGGGGCCTGGAGAGACCCAGTACTTC. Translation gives CASSFQQGPGETQYF.

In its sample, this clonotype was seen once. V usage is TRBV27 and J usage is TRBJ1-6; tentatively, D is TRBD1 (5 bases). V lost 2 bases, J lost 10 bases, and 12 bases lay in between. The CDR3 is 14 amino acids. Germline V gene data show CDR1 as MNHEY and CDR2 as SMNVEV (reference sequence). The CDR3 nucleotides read TGTGCCAGCAGTTTAACAGGATTGGACTCACCCCTCCACTTT. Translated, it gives CASSLTGLDSPLHF.

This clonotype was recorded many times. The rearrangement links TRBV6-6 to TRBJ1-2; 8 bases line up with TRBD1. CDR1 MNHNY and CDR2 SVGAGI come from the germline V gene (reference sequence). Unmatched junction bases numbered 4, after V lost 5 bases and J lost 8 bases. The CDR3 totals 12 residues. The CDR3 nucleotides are TGTGCCAGCAGTAACAGGGGGAAGGGCTACACCTTC. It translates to CASSNRGKGYTF.

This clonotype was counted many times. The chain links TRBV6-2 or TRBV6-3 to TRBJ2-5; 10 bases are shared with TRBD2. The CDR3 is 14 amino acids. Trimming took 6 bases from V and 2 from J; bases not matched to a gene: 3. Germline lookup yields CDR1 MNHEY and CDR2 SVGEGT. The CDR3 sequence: CASRLAGSQETQYF. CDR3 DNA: TGTGCCAGCAGACTAGCGGGGAGTCAAGAGACCCAGTACTTC.

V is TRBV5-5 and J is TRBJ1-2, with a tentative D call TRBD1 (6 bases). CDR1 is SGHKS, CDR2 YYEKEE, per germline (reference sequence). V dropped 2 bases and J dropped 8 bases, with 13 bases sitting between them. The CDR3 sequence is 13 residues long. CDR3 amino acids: CASSFWGGEGYTF. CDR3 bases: TGTGCCAGCAGCTTTTGGGGGGGCGAAGGCTACACCTTC.

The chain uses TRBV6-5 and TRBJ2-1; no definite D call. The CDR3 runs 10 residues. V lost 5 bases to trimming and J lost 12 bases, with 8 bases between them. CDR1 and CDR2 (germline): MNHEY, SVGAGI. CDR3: CASSAWGQFF. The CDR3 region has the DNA TGTGCCAGCAGTGCCTGGGGGCAGTTCTTC.

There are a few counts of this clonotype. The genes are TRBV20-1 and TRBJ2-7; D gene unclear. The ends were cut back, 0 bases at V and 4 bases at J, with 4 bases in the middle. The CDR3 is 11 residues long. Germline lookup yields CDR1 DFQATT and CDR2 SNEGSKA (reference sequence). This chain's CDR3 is CSARETYEQYV. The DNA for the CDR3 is TGCAGTGCTAGAGAAACGTACGAGCAGTACGTC.

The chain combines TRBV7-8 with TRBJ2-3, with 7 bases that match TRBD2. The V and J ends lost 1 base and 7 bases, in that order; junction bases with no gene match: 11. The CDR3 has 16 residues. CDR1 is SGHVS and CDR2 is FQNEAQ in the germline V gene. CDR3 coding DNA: TGTGCCAGCAGCTTAGGGGAGGGTACGAGCATACATACGCAGTATTTT. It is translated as CASSLGEGTSIHTQYF.